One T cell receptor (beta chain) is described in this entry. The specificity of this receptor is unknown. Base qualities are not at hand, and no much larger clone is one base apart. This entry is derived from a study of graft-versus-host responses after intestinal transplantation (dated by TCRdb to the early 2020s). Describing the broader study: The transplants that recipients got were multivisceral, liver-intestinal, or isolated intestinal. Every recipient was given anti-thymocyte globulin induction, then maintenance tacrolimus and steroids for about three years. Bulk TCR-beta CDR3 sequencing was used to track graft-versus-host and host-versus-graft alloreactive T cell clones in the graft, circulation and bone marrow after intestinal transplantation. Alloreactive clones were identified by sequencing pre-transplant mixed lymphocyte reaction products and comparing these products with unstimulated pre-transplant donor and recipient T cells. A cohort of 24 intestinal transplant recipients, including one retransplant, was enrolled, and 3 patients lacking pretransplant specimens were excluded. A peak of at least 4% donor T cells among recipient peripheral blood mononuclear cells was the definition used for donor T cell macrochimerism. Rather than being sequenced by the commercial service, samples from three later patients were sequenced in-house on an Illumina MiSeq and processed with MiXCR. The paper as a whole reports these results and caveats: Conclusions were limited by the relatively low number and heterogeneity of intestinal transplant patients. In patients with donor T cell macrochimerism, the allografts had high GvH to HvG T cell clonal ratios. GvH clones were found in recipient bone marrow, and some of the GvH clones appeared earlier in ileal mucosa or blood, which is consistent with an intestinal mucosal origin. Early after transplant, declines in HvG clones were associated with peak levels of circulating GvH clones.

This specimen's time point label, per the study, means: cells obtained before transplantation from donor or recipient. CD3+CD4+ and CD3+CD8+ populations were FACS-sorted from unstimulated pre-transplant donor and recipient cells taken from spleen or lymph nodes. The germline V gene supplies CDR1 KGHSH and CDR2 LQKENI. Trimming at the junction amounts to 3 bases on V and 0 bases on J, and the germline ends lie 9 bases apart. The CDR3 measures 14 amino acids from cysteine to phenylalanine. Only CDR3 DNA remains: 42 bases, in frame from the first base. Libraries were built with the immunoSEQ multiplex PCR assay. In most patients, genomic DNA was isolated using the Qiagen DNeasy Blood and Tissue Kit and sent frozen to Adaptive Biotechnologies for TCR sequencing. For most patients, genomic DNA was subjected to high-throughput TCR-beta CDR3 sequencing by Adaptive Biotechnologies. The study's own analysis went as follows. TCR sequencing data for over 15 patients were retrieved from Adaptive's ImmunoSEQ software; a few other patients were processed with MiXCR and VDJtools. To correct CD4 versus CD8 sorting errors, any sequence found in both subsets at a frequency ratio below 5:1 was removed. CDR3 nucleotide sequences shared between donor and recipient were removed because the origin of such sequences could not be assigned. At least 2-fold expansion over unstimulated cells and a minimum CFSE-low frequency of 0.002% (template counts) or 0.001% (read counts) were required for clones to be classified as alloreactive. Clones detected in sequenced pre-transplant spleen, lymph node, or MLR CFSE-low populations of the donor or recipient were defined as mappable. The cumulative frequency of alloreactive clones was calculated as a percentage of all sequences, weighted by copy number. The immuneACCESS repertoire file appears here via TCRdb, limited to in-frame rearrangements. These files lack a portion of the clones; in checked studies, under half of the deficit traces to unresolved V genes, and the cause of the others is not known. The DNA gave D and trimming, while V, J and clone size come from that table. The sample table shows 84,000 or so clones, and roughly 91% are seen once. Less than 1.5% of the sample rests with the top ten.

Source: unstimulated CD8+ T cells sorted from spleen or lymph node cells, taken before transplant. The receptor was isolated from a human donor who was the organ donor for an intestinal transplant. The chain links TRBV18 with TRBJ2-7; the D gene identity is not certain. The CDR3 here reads CASSPPNPSYEQYF. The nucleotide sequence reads TGTGCCAGCTCACCTCCTAACCCCTCCTACGAGCAGTACTTC.